This T cell receptor (beta chain) was recovered during a study of blood T cell repertoires in COVID-19. The CDR3 has 16 amino acids. V lost 0 bases to trimming and J lost 7 bases; unmatched junction nucleotides: 8. Germline V lookup: CDR1 LNHNV, CDR2 YYDKDF (reference sequence). This clone showed up just a few times. The data were produced by immunoSEQ multiplex PCR, yet TCRdb's version contains in-frame clones alone and is incomplete. The sample consists of some 390,000 clones, around 86% of them appearing once. The sequencing sample was made of peripheral blood. This chain connects TRBV15 to TRBJ1-4; TRBD1 aligns across 7 bases. The receptor was isolated from a human donor in a cohort sampled during active COVID-19. CDR3 in amino acids: CATSRDAPTGFEKLFF. DNA for the CDR3: TGTGCCACCAGCAGAGATGCCCCGACAGGGTTTGAAAAACTGTTTTTT.